Below are 15 T cell receptor beta chains sequenced from a single sample in a study of CD8 T cells in ankylosing spondylitis. Overall study findings and caveats: Several highly homologous variants made up a TCR beta motif, and this motif appeared characteristic of ankylosing spondylitis blood.

Their antigens are not known. One entry per CDR3 protein, called by TCRdb with MiXCR from the 5' RACE reads. This table holds over 600,000 distinct CDR3 sequences, around 19% found once. The sequencing sample was made of blood, either unsorted or a sorted T cell fraction (not recorded which). All receptors come from a male donor with ankylosing spondylitis.

This chain connects TRBV5-6 to TRBJ2-3, with 9 nucleotides matching TRBD2. This CDR3 comprises 15 residues. V dropped 5 bases and J dropped 4; count of bases not matched to a gene: 8. The V gene's germline CDR1 is SGHDT and CDR2 YYEEEE. The CDR3 sequence: CASREQGLAPDTQYF. Written as DNA, the CDR3 is TGTGCCAGCAGGGAGCAGGGACTAGCCCCAGATACGCAGTATTTT.

This chain uses TRBV5-1 with TRBJ2-5; 7 bases line up with TRBD2. CDR1 and CDR2 (germline): SGHRS, YFSETQ. The ends lost 6 bases at V and 3 bases at J; junction bases unmatched: 8. The CDR3 is 14 residues long. The CDR3 protein is CASTSSGYKETQYF. The CDR3 DNA reads as TGCGCCAGCACGTCTAGCGGTTACAAAGAGACCCAGTACTTC.

V and J are TRBV6-2 or TRBV6-3 and TRBJ2-7, with TRBD2 as a possible D gene (6 bases). The length of the CDR3 is 13 residues. V shed 4 bases and J shed 1 base, with 8 bases lying between them. The germline CDR1 and CDR2 sequences are MNHEY and SVGEGT. The DNA of the CDR3 is TGTGCCAGCAGTTCGGGGGAATCCTACGAGCAGTACTTC. Translation gives CASSSGESYEQYF.

This clonotype was seen more than once but under ten times. The gene calls are TRBV4-2 and TRBJ2-4; D gene unclear. The germline V gene has CDR1 LGHNA and CDR2 YNFKEQ. Trimming removed 3 bases from V and 0 bases from J, with 9 bases in between. The CDR3 spans 15 residues. This CDR3 is CASSHHSEAKNIQYF. The CDR3 DNA reads TGTGCCAGCAGCCATCACTCAGAAGCCAAAAACATTCAGTACTTC.

The chain has TRBV10-3 and TRBJ2-3; a possible D gene is TRBD1 (6 bases). The CDR3 has 18 residues. Trimming stripped 6 bases from V and 0 bases from J, with 22 bases between. Germline CDR1 reads ENHRY; CDR2 reads SYGVKD. CDR3 sequence: CAIRHGMTGPSSTDTQYF. In nucleotides, the CDR3 is TGTGCCATCAGACACGGGATGACAGGCCCTTCTAGCACAGATACGCAGTATTTT.

The CDR3 spells CASSPSLYRYSNQPQHF. The CDR3, as DNA: TGTGCCAGCAGCCCCTCTTTGTACAGATATAGCAATCAGCCCCAGCATTTT. The V gene is TRBV12-3 or TRBV12-4, the J gene TRBJ1-5; D is ambiguous. CDR3 length equals 17 residues. V shed 6 bases and J shed 0 bases, with 18 bases lying between them.

This rearrangement joins TRBV5-1 to TRBJ2-1; no clear D gene. This CDR3 comprises 13 residues. The V gene's germline CDR1 is SGHRS and CDR2 YFSETQ. Trimming stripped 1 base from V and 8 bases from J, with 10 bases between. The CDR3 protein is CASSLMGSHEQFF. The CDR3 DNA reads as TGCGCCAGCAGCTTGATGGGGTCCCATGAGCAGTTCTTC.

There are a few counts of this clonotype. V usage is TRBV12-3 or TRBV12-4 and J usage is TRBJ2-1; TRBD1 might be the D (5 bases). The V end lost 4 bases, the J end lost 6 bases, and 13 bases lay between the germline ends. This CDR3 region has 14 residues. The DNA for the CDR3 is TGTGCCAGCAGTTGGGGCAGTGTGGGCAATGAGCAGTTCTTC. It codes for CASSWGSVGNEQFF.

V usage is TRBV10-3 and J usage is TRBJ1-1; no reliable D call. The germline gives CDR1 ENHRY, CDR2 SYGVKD. This CDR3 contains 15 residues. Trimming shortened V by 7 bases and J by 0 bases, and 15 bases separated the two germline ends. In DNA form, the CDR3 reads TGTGCCATCAAGGCAGGCTTAGGATTGAACACTGAAGCTTTCTTT. Its translation is CAIKAGLGLNTEAFF.

This clonotype was seen ten or more times. The chain carries TRBV5-5 and TRBJ2-3; the match to TRBD2 covers 12 bases. The CDR3 consists of 16 residues. The ends lost 0 bases at V and 3 bases at J; junction bases unmatched: 2. CDR1 is SGHKS and CDR2 is YYEKEE in the germline V gene (reference sequence). CDR3 residues: CASSLGLAGVTDTQYF. DNA of the CDR3: TGTGCCAGCAGCTTGGGACTAGCGGGAGTAACAGATACGCAGTATTTT.

The chain carries TRBV12-3 or TRBV12-4 and TRBJ1-2; D is unclear. CDR3 length: 14 residues. The V end lost 2 bases, the J end lost 0 bases, and 7 bases lay between the germline ends. The CDR3 sequence: CASSLQLSNYGYTF. The CDR3 bases are TGTGCCAGCAGTTTACAGCTGTCTAACTATGGCTACACCTTC.

There are a few counts of this clonotype. The chain has TRBV27 and TRBJ2-1; tentative D call: TRBD2 (5 bases). The V gene's germline CDR1 is MNHEY and CDR2 SMNVEV (reference sequence). The CDR3 runs to 16 residues. V was trimmed by 0 bases and J by 7 bases, leaving 16 bases between them. The CDR3 DNA reads as TGTGCCAGCAGTTTATCGGGCGGAGGAGGCGAGAATGAGCAGTTCTTC. Amino acids: CASSLSGGGGENEQFF.

As concerns this clonotype: One junction end disagrees with the germline gene, perhaps due to a read error. The chain recombines TRBV7-7 with TRBJ2-5; D uncertain. The CDR3 length is 15 residues. Per germline, CDR1 SSHAT and CDR2 FNYEAQ (reference sequence). The CDR3: CASSATAGYQETQYF. The CDR3 nucleotides read TGTGCTAGCAGCGCTACGGCCGGGTACCAAGAGACCCAGTACTTC.

The chain recombines TRBV27 with TRBJ2-7, with D perhaps TRBD2 (6 bases). The length of the CDR3 is 12 residues. Germline loops: CDR1 MNHEY, CDR2 SMNVEV (reference sequence). V lost 6 bases and J 6 bases, leaving 12 bases between the germline ends. Written as DNA, the CDR3 is TGTGCCAGCAGCCGACGGGGGTCCGAGCAGTACTTC. It yields the protein CASSRRGSEQYF.

This clonotype was seen more than once but under ten times. J is TRBJ2-7 and V is TRBV14; tentatively, D is TRBD2 (6 bases). With 2 bases removed from V and 6 bases from J, the gap between germline ends came to 23 bases. The CDR3 is 17 amino acids. Germline CDR1 reads SGHDN; CDR2 reads FVKESK. The CDR3 is CASSQFSHSSGGAEQYF. In DNA, the CDR3 is TGTGCCAGCAGCCAATTTTCCCATAGCTCCGGGGGAGCCGAGCAGTACTTC.